This T cell receptor (beta chain) is from a study of beta chain features in type 1 diabetes. Regarding the study as a whole: TCRB CDR3s were moderately but significantly shorter in Type 1 diabetes patients in all four CD4+ subsets. More deletions and fewer insertions at VDJ junctions were found in patients with type 1 diabetes.

Turning to this clone: Its antigen remains unidentified.

Sequencing targeted expressed TCRB transcripts, as all isolated RNA had been reverse transcribed. Profiled with immunoSEQ multiplex PCR; TCRdb holds only in-frame clones, not every one. The sample holds 100,000 to 150,000 clones, roughly 17% seen once. The germline V gene has CDR1 SGHTA and CDR2 FQGNSA. There are 15 residues in the CDR3. The germline V and J ends were trimmed by 2 bases and 1 base, with 11 bases remaining between them. Every donor had blood drawn once into heparin, around 120 mL on average. Specimen: central memory CD4+ T cells from blood. The rearrangement links TRBV7-2 to TRBJ1-2; D gene unclear. The origin of this receptor is a man aged 30 to 39 with type 1 diabetes. The CDR3 DNA reads TGTGCCAGCAGCTTAAGGGCGCAGAATAACTATGGCTACACCTTC. It codes for CASSLRAQNNYGYTF.